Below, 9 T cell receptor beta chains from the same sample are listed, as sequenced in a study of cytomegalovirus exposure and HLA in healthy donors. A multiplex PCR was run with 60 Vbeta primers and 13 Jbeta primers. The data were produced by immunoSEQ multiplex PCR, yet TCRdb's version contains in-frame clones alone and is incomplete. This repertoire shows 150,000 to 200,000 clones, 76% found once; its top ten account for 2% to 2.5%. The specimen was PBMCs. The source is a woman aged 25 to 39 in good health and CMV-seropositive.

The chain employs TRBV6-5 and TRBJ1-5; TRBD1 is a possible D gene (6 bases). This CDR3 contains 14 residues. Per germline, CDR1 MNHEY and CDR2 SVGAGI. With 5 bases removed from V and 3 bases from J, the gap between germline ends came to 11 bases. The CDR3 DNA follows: TGTGCCAGCAGTACCACAGGGTTCAATCAGCCCCAGCATTTT. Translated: CASSTTGFNQPQHF.

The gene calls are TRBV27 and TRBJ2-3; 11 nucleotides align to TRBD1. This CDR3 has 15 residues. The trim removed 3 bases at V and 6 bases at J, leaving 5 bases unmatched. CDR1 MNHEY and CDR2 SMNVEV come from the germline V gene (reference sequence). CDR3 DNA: TGTGCCAGCAGTTTGTGGACAGGGGGCGCGGATACGCAGTATTTT. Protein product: CASSLWTGGADTQYF.

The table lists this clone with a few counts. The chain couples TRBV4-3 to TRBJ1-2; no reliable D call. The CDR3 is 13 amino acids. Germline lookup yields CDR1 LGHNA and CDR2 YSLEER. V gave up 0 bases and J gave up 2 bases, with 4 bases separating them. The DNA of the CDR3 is TGCGCCAGCAGCCAAGATAAAAACTATGGCTACACCTTC. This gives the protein CASSQDKNYGYTF.

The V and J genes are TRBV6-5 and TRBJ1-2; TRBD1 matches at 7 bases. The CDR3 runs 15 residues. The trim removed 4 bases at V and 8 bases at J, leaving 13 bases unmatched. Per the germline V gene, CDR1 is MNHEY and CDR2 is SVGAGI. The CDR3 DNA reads TGTGCCAGCAGTTTCACTAGGGCGACAGGGTCCGGCTACACCTTC. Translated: CASSFTRATGSGYTF.

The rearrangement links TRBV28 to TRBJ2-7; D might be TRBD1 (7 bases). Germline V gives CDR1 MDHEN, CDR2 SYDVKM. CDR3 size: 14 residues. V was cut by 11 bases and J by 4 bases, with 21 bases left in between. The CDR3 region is CAGGRRGRLYEQYF. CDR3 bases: TGTGCCGGGGGAAGGAGGGGGCGCCTGTACGAGCAGTACTTC.

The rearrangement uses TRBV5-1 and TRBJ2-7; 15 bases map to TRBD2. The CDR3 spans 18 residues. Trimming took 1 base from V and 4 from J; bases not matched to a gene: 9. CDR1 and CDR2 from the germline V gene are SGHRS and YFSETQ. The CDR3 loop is CASSLRTSGGAKWYEQYF. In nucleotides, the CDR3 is TGCGCCAGCAGCTTGCGGACTAGCGGGGGGGCCAAGTGGTACGAGCAGTACTTC.

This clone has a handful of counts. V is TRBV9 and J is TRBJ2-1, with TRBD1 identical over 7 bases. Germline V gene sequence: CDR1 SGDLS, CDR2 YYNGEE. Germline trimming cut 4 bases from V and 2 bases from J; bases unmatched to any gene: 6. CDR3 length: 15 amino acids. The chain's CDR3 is CASSLGQIPYNEQFF. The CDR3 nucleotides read TGTGCCAGCAGCCTGGGACAGATCCCCTACAATGAGCAGTTCTTC.

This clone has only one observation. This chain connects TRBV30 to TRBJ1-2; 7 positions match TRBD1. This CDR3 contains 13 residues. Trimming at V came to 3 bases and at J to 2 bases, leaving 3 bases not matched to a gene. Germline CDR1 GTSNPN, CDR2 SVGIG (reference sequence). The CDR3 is CAWREQGNYGYTF. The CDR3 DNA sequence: TGTGCCTGGAGGGAACAGGGGAACTATGGCTACACCTTC.

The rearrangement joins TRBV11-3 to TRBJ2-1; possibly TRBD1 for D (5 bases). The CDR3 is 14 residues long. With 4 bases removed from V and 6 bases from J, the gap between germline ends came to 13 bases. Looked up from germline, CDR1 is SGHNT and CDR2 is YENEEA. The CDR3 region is CASSSIRVGNEQFF. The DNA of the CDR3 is TGTGCCAGCAGCTCGATCAGGGTTGGCAATGAGCAGTTCTTC.